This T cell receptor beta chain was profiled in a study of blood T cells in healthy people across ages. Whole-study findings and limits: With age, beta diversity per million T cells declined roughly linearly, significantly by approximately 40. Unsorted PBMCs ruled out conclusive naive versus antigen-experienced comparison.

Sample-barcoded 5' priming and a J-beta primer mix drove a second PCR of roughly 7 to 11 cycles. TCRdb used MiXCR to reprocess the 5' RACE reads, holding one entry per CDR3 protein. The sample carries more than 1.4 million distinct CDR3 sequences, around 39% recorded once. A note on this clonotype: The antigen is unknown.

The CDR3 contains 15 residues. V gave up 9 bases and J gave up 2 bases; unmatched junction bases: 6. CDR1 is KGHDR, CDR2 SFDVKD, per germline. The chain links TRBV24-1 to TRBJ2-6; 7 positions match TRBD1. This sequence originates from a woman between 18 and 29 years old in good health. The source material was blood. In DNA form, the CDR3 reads TGTGCCACCGGGACAGTGTTAGCTGGGGCCAACGTCCTGACTTTC. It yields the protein CATGTVLAGANVLTF.